The 5 T cell receptor beta chains in this list originate from one sample, sequenced in a study of PD-L1 blockade in urothelial cancer. Here immunoSEQ multiplex PCR was the method, and the copy in TCRdb shows in-frame clones only, minus some. The data contain about 45,000 clones, 88% of them seen just once; the ten biggest clones take up approximately 4.1%. Sequencing used PBMCs, obtained around atezolizumab (anti-PD-L1) treatment. The receptor set was obtained from an elderly man with urothelial cancer.

The chain recombines TRBV30 with TRBJ1-5, with D perhaps TRBD1 (6 bases). CDR1 is GTSNPN, CDR2 SVGIG, per germline (reference sequence). CDR3 length: 14 residues. The V end was cut by 3 bases, the J end by 4 bases, with 13 bases between. The CDR3 spells CAWREAGVNQPQHF. The DNA for the CDR3 is TGTGCCTGGAGAGAAGCAGGGGTGAATCAGCCCCAGCATTTT. The variable domain in full, with the rest retrieved from reference TRBV30 and TRBJ1-5, is SQTIHQWPATLVQPVGSPLSLECTVEGTSNPNLYWYRQAAGRGLQLLFYSVGIGQISSEVPQNLSASRPQDRQFILSSKKLLLSDSGFYLCAWREAGVNQPQHFGDGTRLSIL.

This clone has a single count. V is TRBV6-5 and J is TRBJ2-7; TRBD2 agrees at 10 bases. CDR3 size: 15 residues. In germline, CDR1 is MNHEY, CDR2 SVGAGI. The V segment lost 4 bases and the J segment 0 bases; nucleotides outside the gene matches: 3. Here the CDR3 reads CASSSLAGGSYEQYF. The CDR3 DNA is TGTGCCAGCAGTTCTTTAGCGGGAGGCTCCTACGAGCAGTACTTC.

This chain links TRBV5-1 with TRBJ2-2; D is ambiguous. CDR1 and CDR2 (germline): SGHRS, YFSETQ. This CDR3 is built from 14 residues. Trimming cost V 0 bases and J 6 bases, with 9 bases left between them. In DNA form, the CDR3 reads TGCGCCAGCAGCTTGGTGAGTCTCTCCGGGGAGCTGTTTTTT. It translates to CASSLVSLSGELFF.

The rearrangement links TRBV5-1 to TRBJ2-1; TRBD2 matches 9 bases. After removal of 4 bases from V and 5 bases from J, the junction contained 13 bases not matched to a gene. The CDR3 consists of 17 residues. Germline values: CDR1 SGHRS, CDR2 YFSETQ. This CDR3 reads CASSPENSGSRHNEQFF. CDR3 nucleotides: TGCGCCAGCAGCCCGGAAAATAGCGGGAGTCGCCACAATGAGCAGTTCTTC.

The rearrangement joins TRBV19 to TRBJ1-1, with a weak D call TRBD1 (6 bases). This CDR3 spans 9 amino acids. The V end was cut by 9 bases, the J end by 7 bases, with 6 bases between. CDR1 LNHDA and CDR2 SQIVND come from the germline V gene (reference sequence). The CDR3 is CARDSEAFF. The DNA for the CDR3 is TGTGCCAGGGACAGTGAAGCTTTCTTT.